The 18 T cell receptor beta chains listed next were all sequenced from one sample in a study of beta chain features in type 1 diabetes. The study reverse transcribed the entire isolated RNA, so it sequenced expressed TCRB transcripts. Only in-frame clones appear in the TCRdb table, and some are missing; sequencing was by immunoSEQ multiplex PCR. Seen here are roughly 400,000 clones, about 15% observed once, and the top ten hold approximately 0.035%. The source material was naive CD4+ T cells from blood. Source of these receptors: a man younger than 40 in good health.

The chain has TRBV25-1 and TRBJ1-6; possibly TRBD1 for D (6 bases). Germline loops: CDR1 MGHDK, CDR2 SYGVNS. The CDR3 spans 15 residues. Trimming took off 4 bases at V and 8 bases at J, with 15 bases between the two ends. The CDR3 loop reads CASSAPGGGYSPLHF. The CDR3 nucleotides are TGTGCCAGCAGTGCCCCCGGGGGCGGGTATTCACCCCTCCACTTT.

This clone was found a few times. The J gene is TRBJ1-2, the V gene TRBV6-5; perhaps TRBD1 as D (6 bases). V lost 5 bases and J 4 bases, leaving 11 bases between the germline ends. The length of the CDR3 is 13 residues. The germline V gene encodes CDR1 MNHEY and CDR2 SVGAGI. The CDR3 is CASSRTGAYGYTF. The CDR3 DNA reads as TGTGCCAGCAGTCGAACGGGGGCCTATGGCTACACCTTC.

The chain recombines TRBV11-3 with TRBJ2-3; TRBD1 agrees at 8 bases. This CDR3 comprises 13 residues. The V segment lost 4 bases and the J segment 6 bases; nucleotides outside the gene matches: 3. The germline V gene has CDR1 SGHNT and CDR2 YENEEA. The CDR3 nucleotides read TGTGCCAGCAGCTCGGACAGGGCGGATACGCAGTATTTT. Protein product: CASSSDRADTQYF.

This clone has more than one count but fewer than ten. V usage is TRBV9 and J usage is TRBJ2-5; 9 nucleotides agree with TRBD1. CDR3 length: 15 residues. Germline V CDR1 and CDR2: SGDLS, YYNGEE. V trimming: 4 bases; J trimming: 2 bases; junction bases outside the gene matches: 6. For the CDR3, the DNA is TGTGCCAGCAGCTCGACCGGGACAGGGCAAGAGACCCAGTACTTC. Translated, it gives CASSSTGTGQETQYF.

This clone was found a few times. The CDR3 nucleotides are TGCGCCAGCAGCCAAGTCCACCAGGTGGGGCCCCACGAGCAGTACTTC. Protein product: CASSQVHQVGPHEQYF. The chain joins TRBV4-1 to TRBJ2-7; possible D gene TRBD1, 5 bases. Looked up from germline, CDR1 is MGHRA and CDR2 is YSYEKL. This CDR3 contains 16 residues. Trimming cost V 1 base and J 5 bases, with 18 bases left between them.

The V gene is TRBV27, the J gene TRBJ2-2, with TRBD2 identical over 10 bases. From germline, CDR1 is MNHEY and CDR2 SMNVEV (reference sequence). CDR3 length: 20 residues. V lost 5 bases and J lost 0; bases outside the gene matches: 15. Here the CDR3 reads CASSPMGASGSWANTGELFF. DNA for the CDR3: TGTGCCAGCAGTCCAATGGGGGCTAGCGGGAGTTGGGCGAACACCGGGGAGCTGTTTTTT.

The chain couples TRBV6-6 to TRBJ2-3, with TRBD2 matching 14 bases. The CDR3 sequence is 16 residues long. V was clipped by 5 bases and J by 1 base; unmatched bases: 2. CDR1 and CDR2 from the germline V gene are MNHNY and SVGAGI (reference sequence). CDR3 region: CASSMGLAGGTDTQYF. The CDR3, as DNA: TGTGCCAGCAGTATGGGACTAGCGGGAGGCACAGATACGCAGTATTTT.

This clone was detected a few times. V and J are TRBV4-1 and TRBJ2-3; TRBD2 matches at 13 bases. Germline V CDR1 and CDR2: MGHRA, YSYEKL. After removal of 2 bases from V and 4 bases from J, the junction contained 3 bases not matched to a gene. This CDR3 has 16 residues. Here the CDR3 reads CASSQQLAGGSDTQYF. Here the CDR3 DNA reads TGCGCCAGCAGCCAACAACTAGCGGGGGGGTCAGATACGCAGTATTTT.

The chain recombines TRBV15 with TRBJ1-6; D is uncertain. Between the trimmed V and J ends, which lost 6 bases and 7 bases, there was a span of 13 bases. Germline V gives CDR1 LNHNV, CDR2 YYDKDF (reference sequence). The CDR3 sequence is 14 residues long. CDR3 sequence reads: CATSRQSINSPLHF. The CDR3 region has the DNA TGTGCCACCAGTCGTCAGTCTATCAATTCACCCCTCCACTTT.

The rearrangement links TRBV29-1 to TRBJ1-5; 9 positions match TRBD1. The ends lost 4 bases at V and 7 bases at J; junction bases unmatched: 5. This CDR3 is 13 amino acids long. CDR1 is SQVTM and CDR2 is ANQGSEA in the germline V gene. The CDR3 DNA reads as TGCAGCGTTGGCTCTACAGGGGGCCAGCCCCAGCATTTT. It encodes CSVGSTGGQPQHF.

The rearrangement links TRBV2 to TRBJ1-1; D not certain. Germline values: CDR1 SNHLY, CDR2 FYNNEI. Between the trimmed V and J ends, which lost 2 bases and 5 bases, there was a span of 15 bases. The CDR3 is 15 residues long. CDR3 amino acids: CASSEYEGMGTEAFF. The DNA of the CDR3 is TGTGCCAGCAGTGAATACGAGGGAATGGGGACTGAAGCTTTCTTT.

This clone has only a few counts. The V gene is TRBV7-7, the J gene TRBJ2-2; the D is unclear. The V gene lost 7 bases and the J gene lost 3 bases, with 3 bases spanning the gap. Germline V gene lookup returns CDR1 SSHAT and CDR2 FNYEAQ (reference sequence). The CDR3 covers 11 residues. Written as DNA, the CDR3 is TGTGCCAGCACGGACACCGGGGAGCTGTTTTTT. It codes for CASTDTGELFF.

This sequence joins TRBV13 and TRBJ1-2, with D unresolved. V was clipped by 4 bases and J by 6 bases, with 15 bases between them. CDR1 and CDR2 from the germline V gene are PRHDT and FYEKMQ (reference sequence). This CDR3 spans 14 amino acids. The CDR3 DNA is TGTGCCAGCAGCTCTAACCGAAGACGTCATGGCTACACCTTC. Its protein is CASSSNRRRHGYTF.

V usage is TRBV4-2 and J usage is TRBJ2-2, with 10 bases identical to TRBD1. This CDR3 comprises 16 residues. The V gene end was trimmed by 3 bases and the J gene end by 7 bases; junction bases not matched to a gene: 8. The germline gives CDR1 LGHNA, CDR2 YNFKEQ. The CDR3 loop reads CASSHLDRGPFGELFF. The CDR3 nucleotides are TGTGCCAGCAGCCACCTAGACAGGGGGCCCTTCGGGGAGCTGTTTTTT.

Worth noting for this clone: The same CDR3 also results from other DNA sequences found in this sample. The chain carries TRBV7-6 and TRBJ2-1; weak D call: TRBD1 (6 bases). Germline V lookup: CDR1 SGHVS, CDR2 FNYEAQ. The CDR3 is 14 amino acids. V was clipped by 5 bases and J by 5 bases, with 13 bases between them. The CDR3 DNA is TGTGCCAGCAGCCCGCGGACAGCTAACAATGAGCAGTTCTTC. The encoded protein is CASSPRTANNEQFF.

This clone has just a few counts. The chain uses TRBV29-1 and TRBJ1-1; D ambiguous. Trimming took off 2 bases at V and 5 bases at J, with 9 bases between the two ends. The CDR3 consists of 12 residues. Germline values: CDR1 SQVTM, CDR2 ANQGSEA. CDR3 bases: TGCAGCGTTGAATGGCGGAGGACTGAAGCTTTCTTT. Translation gives CSVEWRRTEAFF.

CDR3 sequence: CASRRDQPQHF. The CDR3 coding sequence is TGTGCCAGCCGTAGAGACCAGCCCCAGCATTTT. The chain couples TRBV2 to TRBJ1-5; D unclear. The CDR3 runs to 11 residues. Germline CDR1 is SNHLY and CDR2 is FYNNEI. The V and J ends lost 8 bases and 7 bases respectively, with 9 bases between them.

This clone was seen more than once but under ten times. The chain joins TRBV7-2 to TRBJ2-1; 9 nucleotides agree with TRBD1. Per germline, CDR1 SGHTA and CDR2 FQGNSA. J lost 4 bases, V lost 3 bases, and 4 bases had no gene match. CDR3 length: 15 residues. The CDR3 loop reads CASSFRQGGYNEQFF. The DNA for the CDR3 is TGTGCCAGCAGCTTTCGACAGGGGGGTTACAATGAGCAGTTCTTC.